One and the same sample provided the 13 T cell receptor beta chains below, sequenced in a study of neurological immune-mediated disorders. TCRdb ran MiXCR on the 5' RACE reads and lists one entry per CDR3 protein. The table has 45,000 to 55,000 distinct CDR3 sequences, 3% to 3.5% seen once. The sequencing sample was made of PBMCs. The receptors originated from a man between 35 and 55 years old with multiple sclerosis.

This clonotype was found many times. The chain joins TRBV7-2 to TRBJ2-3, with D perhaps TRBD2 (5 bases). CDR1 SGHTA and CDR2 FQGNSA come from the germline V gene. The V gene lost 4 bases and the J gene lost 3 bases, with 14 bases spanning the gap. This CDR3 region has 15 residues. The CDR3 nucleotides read TGTGCCAGCAGCTCAGCGGTTATGCGGACAGATACGCAGTATTTT. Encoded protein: CASSSAVMRTDTQYF.

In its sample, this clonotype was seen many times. Here the CDR3 DNA reads TGCGCCAGCAGCATACAGAGGGGCGAGGGTTCACCCCTCCACTTT. Its translation: CASSIQRGEGSPLHF. The V gene is TRBV5-1, the J gene TRBJ1-6; D possibly corresponds to TRBD1 (5 bases). CDR1 is SGHRS and CDR2 is YFSETQ in the germline V gene. CDR3 length equals 15 residues. Trimming removed 4 bases from V and 9 bases from J, with 17 bases in between.

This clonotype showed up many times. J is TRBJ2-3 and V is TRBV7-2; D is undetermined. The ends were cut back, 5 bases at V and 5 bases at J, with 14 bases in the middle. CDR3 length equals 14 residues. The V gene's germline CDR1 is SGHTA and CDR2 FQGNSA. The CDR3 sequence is CASSPPWAGDTQYF. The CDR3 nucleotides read TGTGCCAGCAGCCCCCCCTGGGCCGGAGATACGCAGTATTTT.

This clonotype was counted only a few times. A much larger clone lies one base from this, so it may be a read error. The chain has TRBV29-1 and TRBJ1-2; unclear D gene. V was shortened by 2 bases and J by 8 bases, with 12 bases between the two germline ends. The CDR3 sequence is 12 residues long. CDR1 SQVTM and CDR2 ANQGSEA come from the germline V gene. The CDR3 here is CSVELTPGGYTF. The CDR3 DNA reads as TGCAGCGTTGAATTAACCCCCGGGGGCTACACCTTC.

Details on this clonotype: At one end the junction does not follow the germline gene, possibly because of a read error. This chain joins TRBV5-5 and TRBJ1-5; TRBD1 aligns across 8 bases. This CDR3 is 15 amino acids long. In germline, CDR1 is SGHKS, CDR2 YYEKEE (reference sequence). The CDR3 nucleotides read TGTGCCAGCAGCTTGGTGGTGGGACAGGATCAGCCCCAGAATTTT. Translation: CASSLVVGQDQPQNF.

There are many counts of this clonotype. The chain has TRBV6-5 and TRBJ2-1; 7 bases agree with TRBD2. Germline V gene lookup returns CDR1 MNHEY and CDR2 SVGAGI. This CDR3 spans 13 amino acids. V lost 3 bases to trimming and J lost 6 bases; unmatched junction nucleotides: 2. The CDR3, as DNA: TGTGCCAGCAGTTATCGGACTAGCAATGAGCAGTTCTTC. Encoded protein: CASSYRTSNEQFF.

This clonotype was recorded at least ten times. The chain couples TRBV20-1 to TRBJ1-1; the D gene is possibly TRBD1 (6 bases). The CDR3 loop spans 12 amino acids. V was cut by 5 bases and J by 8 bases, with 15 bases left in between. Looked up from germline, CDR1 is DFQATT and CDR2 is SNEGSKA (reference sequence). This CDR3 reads CSAPTGGGEAFF. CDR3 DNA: TGCAGTGCTCCAACGGGGGGCGGGGAAGCTTTCTTT.

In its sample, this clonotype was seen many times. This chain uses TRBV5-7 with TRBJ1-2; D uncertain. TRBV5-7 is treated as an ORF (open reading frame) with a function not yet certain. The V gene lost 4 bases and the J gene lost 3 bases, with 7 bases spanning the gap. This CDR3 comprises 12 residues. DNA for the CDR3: TGTGCCAGCAGCGGCCCAGACTATGGCTACACCTTC. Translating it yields CASSGPDYGYTF.

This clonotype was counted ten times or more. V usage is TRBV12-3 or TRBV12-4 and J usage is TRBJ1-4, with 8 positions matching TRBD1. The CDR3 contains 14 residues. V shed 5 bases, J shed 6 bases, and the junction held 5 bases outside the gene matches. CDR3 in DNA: TGTGCCAGCAGTCCCGGGACAGGACATGAAAAACTGTTTTTT. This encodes CASSPGTGHEKLFF.

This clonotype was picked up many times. DNA of the CDR3: TGCAGTGCTATCGTGACAGGGATGACCCAGTACTTC. This codes for CSAIVTGMTQYF. This rearrangement joins TRBV20-1 to TRBJ2-5; 7 bases line up with TRBD1. The junction had 6 bases not matched to a gene; V was cut back by 4 bases and J by 7 bases. This CDR3 is 12 amino acids long. Germline V gives CDR1 DFQATT, CDR2 SNEGSKA (reference sequence).

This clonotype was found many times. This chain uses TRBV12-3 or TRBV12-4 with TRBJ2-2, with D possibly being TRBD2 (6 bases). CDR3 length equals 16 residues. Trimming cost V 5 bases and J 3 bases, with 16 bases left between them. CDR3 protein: CASSIPGLLYTGELFF. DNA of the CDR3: TGTGCCAGCAGTATCCCGGGACTCCTCTACACCGGGGAGCTGTTTTTT.

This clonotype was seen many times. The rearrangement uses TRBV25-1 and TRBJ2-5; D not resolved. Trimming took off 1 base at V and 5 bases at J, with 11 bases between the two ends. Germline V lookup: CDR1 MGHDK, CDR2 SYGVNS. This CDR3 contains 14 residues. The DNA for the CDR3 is TGTGCCAGCAGTGAATCGGCCACATGGGAGACCCAGTACTTC. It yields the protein CASSESATWETQYF. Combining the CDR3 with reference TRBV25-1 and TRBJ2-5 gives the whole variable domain EADIYQTPRYLVIGTGKKITLECSQTMGHDKMYWYQQDPGMELHLIHYSYGVNSTEKGDLSSESTVSRIRTEHFPLTLESARPSHTSQYLCASSESATWETQYFGPGTRLLVL.

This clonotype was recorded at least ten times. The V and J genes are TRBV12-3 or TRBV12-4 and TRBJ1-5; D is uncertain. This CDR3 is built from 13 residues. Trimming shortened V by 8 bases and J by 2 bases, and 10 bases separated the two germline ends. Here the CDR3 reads CASGPGGNQPQHF. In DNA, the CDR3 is TGTGCCAGCGGGCCAGGAGGCAATCAGCCCCAGCATTTT.